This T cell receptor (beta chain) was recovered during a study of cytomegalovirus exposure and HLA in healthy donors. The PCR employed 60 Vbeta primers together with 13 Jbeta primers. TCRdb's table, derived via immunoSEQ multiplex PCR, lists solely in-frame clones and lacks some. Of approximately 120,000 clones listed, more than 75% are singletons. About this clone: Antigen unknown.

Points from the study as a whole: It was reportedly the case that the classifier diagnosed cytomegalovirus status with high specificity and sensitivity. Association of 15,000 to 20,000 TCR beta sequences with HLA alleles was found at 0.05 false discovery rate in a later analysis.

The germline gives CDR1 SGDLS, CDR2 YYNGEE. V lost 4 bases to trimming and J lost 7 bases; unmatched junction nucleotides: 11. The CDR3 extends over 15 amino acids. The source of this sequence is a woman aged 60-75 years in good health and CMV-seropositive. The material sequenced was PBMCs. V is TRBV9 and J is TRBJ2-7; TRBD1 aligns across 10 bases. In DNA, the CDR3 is TGTGCCAGCAGCTCCGGGGGACAGGGGTCGTCGGAGCAGTACTTC. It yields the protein CASSSGGQGSSEQYF.